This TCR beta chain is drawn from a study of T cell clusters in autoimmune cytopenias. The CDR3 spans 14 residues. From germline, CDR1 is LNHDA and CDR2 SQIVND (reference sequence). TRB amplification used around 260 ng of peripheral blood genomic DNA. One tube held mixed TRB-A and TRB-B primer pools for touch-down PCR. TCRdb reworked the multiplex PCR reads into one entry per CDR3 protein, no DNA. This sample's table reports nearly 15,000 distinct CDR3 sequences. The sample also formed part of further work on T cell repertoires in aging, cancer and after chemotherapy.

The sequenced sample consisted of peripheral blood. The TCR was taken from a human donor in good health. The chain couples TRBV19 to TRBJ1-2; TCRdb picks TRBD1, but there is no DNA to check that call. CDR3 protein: CASSVPRGAEGYTF.